The sequence of this T cell receptor beta chain was determined in a study of PD-1 blockade in classical Hodgkin lymphoma. The sample's time point: cycle 4 day 1 (C4D1), after around six weeks of nivolumab. Relapse after autologous stem cell transplantation occurred in every patient, and brentuximab vedotin exposure varied. Relapsed/refractory classical Hodgkin lymphoma patients had complete, partial or progressive responses. On this clone: Its specificity is unknown.

Findings and limits, study-wide: Diversity in CD4+ TCRs, unlike that measured in CD8+ TCRs, had risen significantly by C4D1.

Generated by immunoSEQ multiplex PCR, the TCRdb table keeps only in-frame clones and is missing some. The table lists 75,000 to 95,000 clones, nearly 85% of them singletons. This receptor was taken from a human donor with classical Hodgkin lymphoma. The sequenced sample was peripheral blood mononuclear cells (PBMCs), obtained before the fourth cycle of nivolumab.

CDR3 nucleotide sequence: TGTGCTAGTTTAGGGGTGAACACTGAAGCTTTCTTT. It codes for CASLGVNTEAFF. This chain connects TRBV12-5 to TRBJ1-1; D is perhaps TRBD1 (5 bases). V was shortened by 8 bases and J by 0 bases, with 7 bases between the two germline ends. Germline V gives CDR1 LGHNT, CDR2 FRNRAP. This CDR3 has 12 residues.